This T cell receptor beta chain derives from a study of blood T cells in healthy people across ages. This CDR3 has 13 amino acids. Germline CDR1 reads DFQATT; CDR2 reads SNEGSKA (reference sequence). V gave up 7 bases and J gave up 1 base, with 13 bases separating them. Combining a sample-barcoded 5' primer with a J-beta primer mix, a second PCR ran for roughly 7 to 12 cycles. One entry per CDR3 protein results from TCRdb running MiXCR on the 5' RACE reads. The table lists more than 1,400,000 distinct CDR3 sequences, roughly 40% of them singletons. Per sample, extraction of total RNA gave at least 6 micrograms in every case. Remarks on this clonotype: No antigen is known for it.

Study results and caveats: Whereas aged donors had fewer naive CD4+ cells, long-lived donors had more of them and higher diversity. Per-million-T-cell TCR beta diversity fell roughly linearly with age.

The rearrangement uses TRBV20-1 and TRBJ1-1; D ambiguous. This TCR was recovered from a young woman in good health. Sample: blood. In nucleotides, the CDR3 is TGCAGTGTTAGTTACAGCGCGAACACTGAAGCTTTCTTT. Translating gives CSVSYSANTEAFF.